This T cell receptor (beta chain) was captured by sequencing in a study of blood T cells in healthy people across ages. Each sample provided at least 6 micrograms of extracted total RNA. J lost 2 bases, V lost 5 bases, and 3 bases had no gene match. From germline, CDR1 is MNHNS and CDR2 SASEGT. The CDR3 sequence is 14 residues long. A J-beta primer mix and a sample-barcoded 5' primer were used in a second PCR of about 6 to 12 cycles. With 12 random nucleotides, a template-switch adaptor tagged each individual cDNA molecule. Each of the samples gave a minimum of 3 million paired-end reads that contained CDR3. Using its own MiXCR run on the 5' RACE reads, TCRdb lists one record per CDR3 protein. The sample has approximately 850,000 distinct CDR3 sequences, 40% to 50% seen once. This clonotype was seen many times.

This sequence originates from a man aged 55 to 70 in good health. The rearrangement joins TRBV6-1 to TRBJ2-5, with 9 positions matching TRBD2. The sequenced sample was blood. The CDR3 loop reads CASSRSGGQETQYF. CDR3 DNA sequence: TGTGCCAGCAGTCGTAGCGGGGGACAAGAGACCCAGTACTTC.